The T cell receptor (beta chain) described here comes from a study of cytomegalovirus exposure and HLA in healthy donors. Study overall: Of the donors genotyped, about 410 in all, less than 90% fell in the Caucasian-associated ancestry cluster.

Germline assignment: CDR1 SGHRS and CDR2 YFSETQ. V trimming: 4 bases; J trimming: 4 bases; junction bases outside the gene matches: 5. CDR3 size: 15 residues. Points from the study as a whole: In a later analysis, CMV-associated beta chains were mostly HLA-associated, it appeared. The study put 150 to 200 TCR beta chains on its list as cytomegalovirus-associated. Association of a missense DCLRE1C variant with TCR beta V- and J-gene trimming was reported in a later analysis.

The PCR was carried out with 60 Vbeta primers and 13 Jbeta primers. This table comes from immunoSEQ multiplex PCR, and its TCRdb copy is limited to in-frame clones, with some not included. The data contain around 110,000 clones, roughly 70% of them singletons. With respect to this clone: Its target is not known.

The chain employs TRBV5-1 and TRBJ2-3; 11 positions agree with TRBD2. The receptor's source is a male donor in good health and CMV-seropositive. The specimen sequenced was PBMCs. In DNA, the CDR3 is TGCGCCAGCAGCCTTAGCGGGAGGGTCGCAGATACGCAGTATTTT. It is translated as CASSLSGRVADTQYF.